The 15 T cell receptor beta chains given below trace back to one sample, sequenced in a study of control samples from healthy donors and cancer patients. Generated by immunoSEQ multiplex PCR, the TCRdb table keeps only in-frame clones and is missing some. The sample holds 45,000 to 55,000 clones, roughly 94% seen once. Sequenced input: blood. These TCRs come from a man aged 30 to 45 in good health.

The chain joins TRBV4-1 to TRBJ1-2; D is undetermined. From germline, CDR1 is MGHRA and CDR2 YSYEKL. The CDR3 is 13 amino acids. Deletions cut 4 bases from V and 1 base from J, with 7 bases between. CDR3 nucleotide sequence: TGCGCCAGCAGCCCAGCCGATAACTATGGCTACACCTTC. It codes for CASSPADNYGYTF.

This chain joins TRBV4-1 and TRBJ2-7; D is uncertain. The CDR3 covers 12 residues. Germline values: CDR1 MGHRA, CDR2 YSYEKL. V lost 1 base and J 7 bases, leaving 8 bases between the germline ends. DNA for the CDR3: TGCGCCAGCAGCCAAGGGGCGGATGAGCAGTACTTC. The encoded protein is CASSQGADEQYF.

The rearrangement uses TRBV7-2 and TRBJ1-2; D possibly corresponds to TRBD1 (6 bases). V gave up 5 bases and J gave up 5 bases, with 21 bases separating them. From germline, CDR1 is SGHTA and CDR2 FQGNSA. The CDR3 is 16 residues long. CDR3 nucleotides: TGTGCCAGCAGCGCTAGTGGGGGGGCAGGGAGGTATGGCTACACCTTC. This gives the protein CASSASGGAGRYGYTF.

This rearrangement joins TRBV7-9 to TRBJ2-1; D gene unclear. The CDR3 contains 10 residues. V was cut by 2 bases and J by 9 bases, with 2 bases left in between. The germline gives CDR1 SEHNR, CDR2 FQNEAQ (reference sequence). CDR3 protein: CASSLREQFF. Written as DNA, the CDR3 is TGTGCCAGCAGCTTACGTGAGCAGTTCTTC.

The V gene is TRBV24-1, the J gene TRBJ2-1; a possible D gene is TRBD2 (5 bases). There are 15 residues in the CDR3. The V gene lost 4 bases and the J gene lost 10 bases, with 19 bases spanning the gap. Germline lookup yields CDR1 KGHDR and CDR2 SFDVKD. As DNA, the CDR3 is TGTGCCACCAGTGACCCCGCGGGTGCGGACCAAGAGCAGTTCTTC. Translated: CATSDPAGADQEQFF.

With regard to this clone: This sample also contains other DNA sequences that code for the same CDR3. This sequence joins TRBV11-2 and TRBJ2-1, with a possible D match to TRBD2 (7 bases). The CDR3 sequence is 20 residues long. Trimming removed 0 bases from V and 4 bases from J, with 25 bases in between. CDR1 and CDR2 (germline): SGHAT, FQNNGV. The CDR3 reads CASSLDWGGGGGLVYNEQFF. CDR3 nucleotide sequence: TGTGCCAGCAGCTTAGACTGGGGAGGGGGAGGTGGGCTAGTGTACAATGAGCAGTTCTTC.

The rearrangement uses TRBV5-4 and TRBJ2-3; the match to TRBD2 covers 14 bases. Looked up from germline, CDR1 is SGHNT and CDR2 is YYREEE (reference sequence). CDR3 size: 16 residues. With V trimmed by 4 bases and J by 2 bases, 3 bases remained unmatched. This CDR3 is CASSQGLAGATDTQYF. CDR3 in DNA: TGTGCCAGCAGCCAGGGACTAGCGGGAGCCACAGATACGCAGTATTTT.

The chain uses TRBV27 and TRBJ1-1; D perhaps matches TRBD1 (5 bases). V was trimmed by 6 bases and J by 4 bases, leaving 15 bases between them. The CDR3 sequence is 14 residues long. Germline lookup yields CDR1 MNHEY and CDR2 SMNVEV (reference sequence). CDR3 residues: CASSRGSMATEAFF. The DNA of the CDR3 is TGTGCCAGCAGCCGGGGGTCAATGGCCACTGAAGCTTTCTTT.

The chain combines TRBV18 with TRBJ2-6, with a possible D match to TRBD1 (6 bases). V lost 3 bases and J lost 0, with 12 bases in between. The CDR3 runs to 17 residues. Germline values: CDR1 KGHSH, CDR2 LQKENI. For the CDR3, the DNA is TGTGCCAGCTCACCTAAGGACAGCCTCTCTGGGGCCAACGTCCTGACTTTC. This codes for CASSPKDSLSGANVLTF.

DNA of the CDR3: TGTGCCAGCAGTTATCAGACGTCTATGGGCAATCAGCCCCAGCATTTT. This gives the protein CASSYQTSMGNQPQHF. The V call is TRBV6-2 or TRBV6-3, the J call TRBJ1-5; D ambiguous. Trimming took off 3 bases at V and 2 bases at J, with 14 bases between the two ends. This CDR3 is built from 16 residues. Germline-derived CDR1 and CDR2 are MNHEY and SVGEGT.

This chain joins TRBV6-5 and TRBJ2-7; D is undetermined. Germline lookup yields CDR1 MNHEY and CDR2 SVGAGI. CDR3 length: 14 amino acids. The V end was cut by 6 bases, the J end by 7 bases, with 19 bases between. CDR3: CASSVLPIYWEQYF. The DNA of the CDR3 is TGTGCCAGCAGCGTACTCCCAATTTATTGGGAGCAGTACTTC.

With regard to this clone: The junction and the germline gene differ at one end; a read error may be behind it. This chain connects TRBV7-7 to TRBJ2-1; maybe TRBD2 (5 bases). Germline V gives CDR1 SSHAT, CDR2 FNYEAQ (reference sequence). CDR3 length equals 13 residues. The CDR3 loop is CASSFAEGNEQFF. CDR3 coding DNA: TGTGCTAGCAGCTTTGCTGAGGGCAATGAGCAGTTCTTC.

The chain carries TRBV7-3 and TRBJ1-1; D perhaps matches TRBD1 (5 bases). CDR1 and CDR2 from the germline V gene are SGHTA and FQGTGA. V lost 2 bases to trimming and J lost 2 bases, with 6 bases between them. This CDR3 region has 13 residues. The CDR3 spells CASSLQGNTEAFF. CDR3 nucleotides: TGTGCCAGCAGCTTACAGGGAAACACTGAAGCTTTCTTT.

The rearrangement links TRBV30 to TRBJ2-7, with TRBD2 matching over 7 bases. V lost 8 bases and J lost 5; bases outside the gene matches: 12. From germline, CDR1 is GTSNPN and CDR2 SVGIG (reference sequence). The CDR3 loop spans 13 amino acids. CDR3 sequence: CALSESRGDEQYF. In DNA, the CDR3 is TGTGCCCTTAGTGAGTCCCGGGGGGACGAGCAGTACTTC.

The chain recombines TRBV13 with TRBJ2-7, with D unclear. Germline loops: CDR1 PRHDT, CDR2 FYEKMQ (reference sequence). The CDR3 consists of 13 residues. Trimming removed 5 bases from V and 1 base from J, with 9 bases in between. CDR3 bases: TGTGCCAGCAGCCTTCGGACGTCCTACGAGCAGTACTTC. The encoded protein is CASSLRTSYEQYF. Full variable domain (missing parts from reference TRBV13 and TRBJ2-7): AAGVIQSPRHLIKEKRETATLKCYPIPRHDTVYWYQQGPGQDPQFLISFYEKMQSDKGSIPDRFSAQQFSDYHSELNMSSLELGDSALYFCASSLRTSYEQYFGPGTRLTVT.